Listed below are T cell receptor beta chains from one sample, sequenced in a study of blood T cell repertoires in COVID-19. TCRdb's copy holds only in-frame clones and misses some; the assay was immunoSEQ multiplex PCR. Found here are 350,000 to 550,000 clones, 85% to 90% of them singletons; the top ten hold 0.95% to 1.2%. The sample consisted of PBMCs or T cells enriched from blood (not recorded which). These receptors were taken from a man aged 30 to 45 who had recovered from COVID-19. Each CDR3 is given with its conserved first and last residue. The size entry is marked missing in some rows and otherwise reads once, few, many or a size class.

abundance | j_gene | v_gene | CDR3aa
NA | TRBJ2-7 | TRBV27 | CASGSGQGFPYEQYF
NA | TRBJ2-3 | TRBV5-1 | CASSWDREMTQYF
NA | TRBJ2-1 | TRBV7-9 | CASSPTGMSYNEQFF
NA | TRBJ1-2 | TRBV30 | CAERQGWLNYGYTF
once | TRBJ1-6 | TRBV2 | CASSEQDIGLTNSPLHF
NA | TRBJ1-5 | TRBV28 | CASSPRGFRSNQPQHF
NA | TRBJ2-1 | TRBV28 | CASSLVGTDRDYNEQFF
NA | TRBJ2-1 | TRBV19 | CASRRLAGDGSYNEQFF
NA | TRBJ1-1 | TRBV29-1 | CSAKGRLTGKKMNTEAFF
NA | TRBJ2-7 | TRBV6-5 | CASRFPGAAGSEQYF
NA | TRBJ1-1 | TRBV28 | CASGRAFF
NA | TRBJ1-2 | TRBV19 | CASSILGQGNGYTF
NA | TRBJ1-5 | TRBV6-6 | CASRTGGGGYQPQHF
NA | TRBJ2-5 | TRBV20-1 | CSAEGRETQYF
NA | TRBJ1-5 | TRBV24-1 | CATSGNREGNQPQHF
NA | TRBJ2-7 | TRBV27 | CASSLAGTDAYEQYF
NA | TRBJ1-2 | TRBV6-2/TRBV6-3 | CASSFRVINGELNYGYTF
NA | TRBJ1-1 | TRBV25-1 | CASSKNTEAFF
NA | TRBJ2-3 | TRBV14 | CASSQDLVPADTQYF
NA | TRBJ2-6 | TRBV5-1 | CASIPGTSGSGANVLTF
NA | TRBJ2-3 | TRBV30 | CAWRIAGAADTQYF
NA | TRBJ2-5 | TRBV18 | CASSPAPPGQGQETQYF
NA | TRBJ2-7 | TRBV10-2 | CASRTGLDTYEQYF
NA | TRBJ2-7 | TRBV7-9 | CASSSGLDRGVEQYF
NA | TRBJ2-7 | TRBV28 | CASSRRLAGPYEQYF
NA | TRBJ1-5 | TRBV3-1/TRBV3-2 | CASSARGRDQPQHF
NA | TRBJ1-1 | TRBV30 | CAWSVQEDSNKAFF
NA | TRBJ2-7 | TRBV7-3 | CASSPSGPAGEQYF
NA | TRBJ2-6 | TRBV6-6 | CASSPDSFLSSGANVLTF
NA | TRBJ1-2 | TRBV3-1/TRBV3-2 | CASSQTTGPGYGYTF
NA | TRBJ2-1 | TRBV11-3 | CASSHNYYNEQFF
NA | TRBJ2-3 | TRBV6-4 | CASPRGGGSHTDTQYF
NA | TRBJ2-7 | TRBV10-3 | CATISGQLYEQYF
NA | TRBJ2-7 | TRBV5-1 | CASSGDRQYF
NA | TRBJ2-6 | TRBV5-1 | CASSWTSTGSSGANVLTF
NA | TRBJ2-5 | TRBV19 | CASTGQETQYF
once | TRBJ2-1 | TRBV7-6 | CASSLGTGSNNEQFF
NA | TRBJ1-5 | TRBV10-3 | CAISSSVGSNQPQHF
NA | TRBJ2-1 | TRBV3-1/TRBV3-2 | CASSQDLSNEQFF
NA | TRBJ2-7 | TRBV14 | CASSLGQDRRGEQYF
NA | TRBJ2-7 | TRBV7-2 | CASSLSSGRFYEQYF
NA | TRBJ2-1 | TRBV7-6 | CASSLTAVASGSREQFF
once | TRBJ2-7 | TRBV5-1 | CASSLESLYEQYF
NA | TRBJ2-3 | TRBV5-8 | CASSLDAGKATDTQYF
NA | TRBJ2-2 | TRBV4-1 | CASSQALTSGRSTGELFF
few | TRBJ1-2 | TRBV7-8 | CASSTSGTGPRSYTF
NA | TRBJ1-5 | TRBV24-1 | CATSDWDRGDNQPQHF
NA | TRBJ2-7 | TRBV27 | CASKGFSNSGDSYEQYF
NA | TRBJ1-5 | TRBV28 | CASRGQGAPLSQHF
NA | TRBJ2-1 | TRBV4-1 | CASSQTGGFHNEQFF
NA | TRBJ2-1 | TRBV11-2 | CASSLGGQGQYNEQFF
NA | TRBJ1-1 | TRBV7-9 | CASSLESDTEAFF
NA | TRBJ2-6 | TRBV4-2 | CASSQDFAGSGANVLTF
NA | TRBJ1-2 | TRBV7-9 | CASSHGTGIYGYTF
NA | TRBJ2-3 | TRBV5-1 | CASSLEAGLLANTDTQYF
NA | TRBJ2-7 | TRBV19 | CASSTGQGADEQYF
NA | TRBJ1-6 | TRBV6-1 | CASSEPQQGSPLHF
NA | TRBJ1-3 | TRBV2 | CASSEADTNSGNTIYF